The following is a T cell receptor (beta chain) sequence with its context. Its antigen is unidentified. Primers for the PCR totalled 60 Vbeta and 13 Jbeta. The repertoire was sequenced with immunoSEQ multiplex PCR; TCRdb's copy has only in-frame clones and lacks some. This table holds 150,000 to 200,000 clones, roughly 78% found once. These data are taken from a study of cytomegalovirus exposure and HLA in healthy donors. Across the study: Out of approximately 170 million T cells, an earlier analysis found 117 million unique TCR beta sequences in total. General study results and limits: CMV serostatus was the only recorded immune exposure for donors. A classifier reportedly called cytomegalovirus status with high sensitivity and specificity.

The origin of this receptor is a man in his forties in good health and CMV-seropositive. Sequencing input: PBMCs.

The CDR3 DNA follows: TGTGCCAGCAGCCCAGACCCTAGCGGGGAGACCGGGACCCAGTACTTC. Protein product: CASSPDPSGETGTQYF. V usage is TRBV9 and J usage is TRBJ2-5, with 9 nucleotides matching TRBD2. CDR1 and CDR2 from the germline V gene are SGDLS and YYNGEE. Trimming cost V 4 bases and J 7 bases; bases outside gene matches: 14. This CDR3 contains 16 residues.